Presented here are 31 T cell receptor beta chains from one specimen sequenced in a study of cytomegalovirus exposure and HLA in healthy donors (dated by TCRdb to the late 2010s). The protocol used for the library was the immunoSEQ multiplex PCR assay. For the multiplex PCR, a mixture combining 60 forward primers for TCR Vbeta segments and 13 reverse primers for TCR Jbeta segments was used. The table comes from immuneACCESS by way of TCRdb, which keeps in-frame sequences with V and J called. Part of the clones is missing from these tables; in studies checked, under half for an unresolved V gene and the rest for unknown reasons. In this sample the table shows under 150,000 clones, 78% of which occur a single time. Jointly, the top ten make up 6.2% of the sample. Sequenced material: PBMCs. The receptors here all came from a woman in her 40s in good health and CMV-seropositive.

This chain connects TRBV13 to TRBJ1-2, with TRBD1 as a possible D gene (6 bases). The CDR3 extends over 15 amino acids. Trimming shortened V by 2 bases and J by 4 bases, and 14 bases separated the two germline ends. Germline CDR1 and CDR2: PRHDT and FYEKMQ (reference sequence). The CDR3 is CASSLYNRDGYGYTF. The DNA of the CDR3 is TGTGCCAGCAGCTTATATAACAGGGATGGCTATGGCTACACCTTC.

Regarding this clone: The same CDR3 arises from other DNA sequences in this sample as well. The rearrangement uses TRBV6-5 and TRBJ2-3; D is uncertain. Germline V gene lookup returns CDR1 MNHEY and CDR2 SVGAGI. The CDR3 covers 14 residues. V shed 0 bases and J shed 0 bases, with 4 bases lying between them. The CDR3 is CASSYSRSTDTQYF. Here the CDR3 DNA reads TGTGCCAGCAGTTACTCGCGGAGCACAGATACGCAGTATTTT.

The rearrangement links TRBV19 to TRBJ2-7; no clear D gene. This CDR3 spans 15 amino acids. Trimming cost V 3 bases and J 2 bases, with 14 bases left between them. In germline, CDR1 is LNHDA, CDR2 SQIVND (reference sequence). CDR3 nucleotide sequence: TGTGCCAGTAGTATCGCGAGTTCCGGTCCCTACGAGCAGTACTTC. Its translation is CASSIASSGPYEQYF.

This CDR3 is CASSQEWTNSYNEQFF. The CDR3 nucleotides are TGTGCCAGCAGCCAAGAGTGGACTAACTCCTACAATGAGCAGTTCTTC. The chain employs TRBV4-2 and TRBJ2-1, with D possibly matching TRBD2 (6 bases). CDR3 length: 16 residues. V was shortened by 0 bases and J by 0 bases, with 9 bases between the two germline ends. CDR1 is LGHNA, CDR2 YNFKEQ, per germline.

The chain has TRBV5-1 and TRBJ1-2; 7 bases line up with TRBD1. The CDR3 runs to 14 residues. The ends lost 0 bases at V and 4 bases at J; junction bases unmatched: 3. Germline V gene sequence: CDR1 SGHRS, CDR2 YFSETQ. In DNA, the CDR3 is TGCGCCAGCAGCTTGGGACAGGGCTTCTATGGCTACACCTTC. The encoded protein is CASSLGQGFYGYTF.

CDR3 nucleotides: TGTGCCAGCAGCTCGCGGACAGGGATAAACTATGGCTACACCTTC. It is translated as CASSSRTGINYGYTF. This chain connects TRBV5-5 to TRBJ1-2; 8 nucleotides match TRBD1. Germline trimming cut 3 bases from V and 2 bases from J; bases unmatched to any gene: 6. The CDR3 contains 15 residues. Per germline, CDR1 SGHKS and CDR2 YYEKEE (reference sequence).

CDR3 protein: CASSLQGLSQKPQHF. The DNA for the CDR3 is TGTGCCAGCAGCCTACAGGGGCTTTCCCAAAAGCCCCAGCATTTT. V gene TRBV7-2 combines with J gene TRBJ1-5; TRBD1 aligns across 7 bases. The CDR3 runs to 15 residues. Germline CDR1 reads SGHTA; CDR2 reads FQGNSA. The ends lost 5 bases at V and 8 bases at J; junction bases unmatched: 12.

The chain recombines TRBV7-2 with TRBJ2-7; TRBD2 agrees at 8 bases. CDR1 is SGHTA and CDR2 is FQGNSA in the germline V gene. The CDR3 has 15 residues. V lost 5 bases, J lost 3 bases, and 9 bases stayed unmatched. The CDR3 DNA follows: TGTGCCAGCAGCCCCCAAGCGGGAGAATTCTACGAGCAGTACTTC. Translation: CASSPQAGEFYEQYF.

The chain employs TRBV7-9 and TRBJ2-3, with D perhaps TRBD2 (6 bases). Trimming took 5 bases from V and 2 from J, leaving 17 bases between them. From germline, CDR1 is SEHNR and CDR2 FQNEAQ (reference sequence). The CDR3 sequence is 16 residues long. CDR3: CASSTRGSGTTDTQYF. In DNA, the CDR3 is TGTGCCAGCAGCACGCGGGGTAGCGGTACCACAGATACGCAGTATTTT. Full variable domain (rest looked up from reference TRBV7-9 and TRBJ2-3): DTGVSQNPRHKITKRGQNVTFRCDPISEHNRLYWYRQTLGQGPEFLTYFQNEAQLEKSRLLSDRFSAERPKGSFSTLEIQRTEQGDSAMYLCASSTRGSGTTDTQYFGPGTRLTVL.

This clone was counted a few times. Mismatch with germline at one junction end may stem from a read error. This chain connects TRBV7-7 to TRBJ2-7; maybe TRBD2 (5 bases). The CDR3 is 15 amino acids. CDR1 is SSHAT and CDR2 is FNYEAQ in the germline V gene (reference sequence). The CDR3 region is CASSAGPASEGEQYF. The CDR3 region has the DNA TGTGCTAGCAGCGCGGGTCCTGCCTCGGAAGGGGAGCAGTACTTC. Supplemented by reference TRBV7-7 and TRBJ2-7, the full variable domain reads GAGVSQSPRYKVTKRGQDVTLRCDPISSHATLYWYQQALGQGPEFLTYFNYEAQPDKSGLPSDRFSAERPEGSISTLTIQRTEQRDSAMYRCASSAGPASEGEQYFGPGTRLTVT.

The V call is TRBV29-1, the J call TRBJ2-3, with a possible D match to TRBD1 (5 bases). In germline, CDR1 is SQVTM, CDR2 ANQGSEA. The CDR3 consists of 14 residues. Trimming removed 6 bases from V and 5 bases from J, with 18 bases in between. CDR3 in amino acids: CSVAGYRVGDTQYF. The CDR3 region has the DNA TGCAGCGTCGCAGGGTACCGGGTTGGAGATACGCAGTATTTT.

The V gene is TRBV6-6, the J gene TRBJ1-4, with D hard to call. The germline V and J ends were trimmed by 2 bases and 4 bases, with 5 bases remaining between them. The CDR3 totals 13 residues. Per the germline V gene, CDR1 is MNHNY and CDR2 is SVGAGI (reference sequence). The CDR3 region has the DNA TGTGCCAGCAGTTACGACAATAATGAAAAACTGTTTTTT. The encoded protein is CASSYDNNEKLFF.

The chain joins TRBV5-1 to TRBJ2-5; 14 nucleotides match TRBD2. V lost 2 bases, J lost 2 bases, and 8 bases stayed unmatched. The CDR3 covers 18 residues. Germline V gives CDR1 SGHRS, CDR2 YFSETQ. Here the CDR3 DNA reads TGCGCCAGCAGCTTTACCGGGACTAGCGGGAGCGGGCAAGAGACCCAGTACTTC. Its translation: CASSFTGTSGSGQETQYF.

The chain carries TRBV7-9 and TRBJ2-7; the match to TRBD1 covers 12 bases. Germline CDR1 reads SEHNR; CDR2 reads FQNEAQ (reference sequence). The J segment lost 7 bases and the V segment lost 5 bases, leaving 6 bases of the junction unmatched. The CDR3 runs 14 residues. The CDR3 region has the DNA TGTGCCAGCAGCCCCGGGACAGGGGGCTGGGAGCAGTACTTC. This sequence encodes CASSPGTGGWEQYF.

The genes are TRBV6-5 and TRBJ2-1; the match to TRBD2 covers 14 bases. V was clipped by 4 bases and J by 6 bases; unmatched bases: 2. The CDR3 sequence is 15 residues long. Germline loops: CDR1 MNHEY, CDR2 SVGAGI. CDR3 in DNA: TGTGCCAGCAGTTCTGGACTAGCGGGAGGCAATGAGCAGTTCTTC. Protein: CASSSGLAGGNEQFF.

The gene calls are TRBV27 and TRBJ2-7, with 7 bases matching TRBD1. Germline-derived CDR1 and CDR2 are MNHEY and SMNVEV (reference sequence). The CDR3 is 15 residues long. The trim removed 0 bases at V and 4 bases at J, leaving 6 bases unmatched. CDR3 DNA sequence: TGTGCCAGCAGTTTATCAGGGGGCGCGAGGTACGAGCAGTACTTC. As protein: CASSLSGGARYEQYF.

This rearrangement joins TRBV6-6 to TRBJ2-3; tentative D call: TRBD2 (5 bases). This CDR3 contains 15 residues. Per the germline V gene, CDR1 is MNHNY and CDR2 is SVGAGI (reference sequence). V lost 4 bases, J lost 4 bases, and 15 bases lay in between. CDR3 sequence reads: CASSWAAGGADTQYF. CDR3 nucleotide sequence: TGTGCCAGCAGTTGGGCGGCGGGTGGCGCAGATACGCAGTATTTT.

CDR3 sequence: CASTVTGGETQYF. The CDR3 coding sequence is TGCGCCAGCACCGTAACAGGGGGAGAGACCCAGTACTTC. The V and J genes are TRBV5-1 and TRBJ2-5; 8 nucleotides align to TRBD1. Germline trimming cut 6 bases from V and 4 bases from J; bases unmatched to any gene: 5. This CDR3 has 13 amino acids. CDR1 is SGHRS and CDR2 is YFSETQ in the germline V gene.

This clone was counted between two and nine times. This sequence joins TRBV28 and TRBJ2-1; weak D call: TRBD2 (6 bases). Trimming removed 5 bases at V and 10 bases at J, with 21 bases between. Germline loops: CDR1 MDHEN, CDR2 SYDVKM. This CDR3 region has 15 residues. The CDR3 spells CASSRTGTVEREQFF. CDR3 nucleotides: TGTGCCAGCAGTCGCACCGGGACTGTCGAGAGGGAGCAGTTCTTC.

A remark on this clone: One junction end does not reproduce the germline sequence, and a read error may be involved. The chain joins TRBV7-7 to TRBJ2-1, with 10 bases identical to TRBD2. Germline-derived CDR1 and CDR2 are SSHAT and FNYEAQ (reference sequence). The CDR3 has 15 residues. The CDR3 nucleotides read TGTGCTAGCAGCCCCGGGACTAGCGACTACAATGAGCAGTTCTTC. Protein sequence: CASSPGTSDYNEQFF.

The CDR3: CASSALLEQYF. CDR3 nucleotides: TGCGCCAGCAGTGCACTACTCGAGCAGTACTTC. V usage is TRBV10-2 and J usage is TRBJ2-7; no clear D gene. Per the germline V gene, CDR1 is WSHSY and CDR2 is SAAADI. This CDR3 is 11 amino acids long. V dropped 4 bases and J dropped 6 bases, with 7 bases sitting between them.

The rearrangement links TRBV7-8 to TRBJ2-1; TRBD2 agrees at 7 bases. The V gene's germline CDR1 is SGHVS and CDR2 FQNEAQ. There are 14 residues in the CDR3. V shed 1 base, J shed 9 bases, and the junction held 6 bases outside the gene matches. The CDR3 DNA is TGTGCCAGCAGCTTAGTACATAGCGGGCGTGAGCAGTTCTTC. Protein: CASSLVHSGREQFF.

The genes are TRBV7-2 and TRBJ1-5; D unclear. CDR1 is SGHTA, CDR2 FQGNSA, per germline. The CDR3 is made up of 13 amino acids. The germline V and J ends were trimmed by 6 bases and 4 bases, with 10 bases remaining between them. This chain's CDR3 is CASRAGANQPQHF. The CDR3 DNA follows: TGTGCCAGCAGGGCGGGAGCGAATCAGCCCCAGCATTTT.

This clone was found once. CDR3 amino acids: CASSLTGQWTEAFF. The DNA for the CDR3 is TGCGCCAGCAGCCTTACAGGGCAATGGACTGAAGCTTTCTTT. V is TRBV5-1 and J is TRBJ1-1; possible D gene TRBD1, 6 bases. The V end was cut by 4 bases, the J end by 5 bases, with 15 bases between. The CDR3 runs to 14 residues. The V gene's germline CDR1 is SGHRS and CDR2 YFSETQ.

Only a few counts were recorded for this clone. This CDR3 reads CASSSDRGGNQPQHF. CDR3 sequence (DNA): TGTGCCAGCAGCTCAGACAGGGGGGGCAATCAGCCCCAGCATTTT. This chain uses TRBV5-8 with TRBJ1-5, with 9 bases fitting TRBD1. The CDR3 length is 15 residues. CDR1 and CDR2 from the germline V gene are SGHTS and YDEGEE. J gave up 2 bases and V 3 bases, and 3 bases lay outside the gene matches.

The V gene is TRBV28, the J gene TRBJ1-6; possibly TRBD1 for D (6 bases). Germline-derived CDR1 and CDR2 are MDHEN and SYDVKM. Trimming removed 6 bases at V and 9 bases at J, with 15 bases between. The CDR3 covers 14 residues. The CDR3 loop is CASRLGGLSSPLHF. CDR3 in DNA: TGTGCCAGCAGATTGGGGGGGCTTAGTTCACCCCTCCACTTT.

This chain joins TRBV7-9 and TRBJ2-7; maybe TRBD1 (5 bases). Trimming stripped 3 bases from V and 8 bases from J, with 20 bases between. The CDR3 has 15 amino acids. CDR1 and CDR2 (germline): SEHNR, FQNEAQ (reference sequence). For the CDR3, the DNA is TGTGCCAGCAGCTTTCCCGTAGTAGACACAGGCAAGCAGTACTTC. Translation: CASSFPVVDTGKQYF.

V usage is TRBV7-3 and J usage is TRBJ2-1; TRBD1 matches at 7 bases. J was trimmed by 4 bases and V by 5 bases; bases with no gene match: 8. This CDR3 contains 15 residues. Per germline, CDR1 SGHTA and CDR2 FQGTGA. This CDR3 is CASSRGQTIYNEQFF. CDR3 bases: TGTGCCAGCAGCCGGGGACAGACGATTTACAATGAGCAGTTCTTC.

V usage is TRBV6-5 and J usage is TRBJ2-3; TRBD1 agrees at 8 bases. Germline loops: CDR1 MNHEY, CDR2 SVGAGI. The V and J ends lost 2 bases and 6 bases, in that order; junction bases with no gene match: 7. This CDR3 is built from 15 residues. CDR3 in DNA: TGTGCCAGCAGTTACGGCCAGGGGGCAGGGGATACGCAGTATTTT. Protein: CASSYGQGAGDTQYF.

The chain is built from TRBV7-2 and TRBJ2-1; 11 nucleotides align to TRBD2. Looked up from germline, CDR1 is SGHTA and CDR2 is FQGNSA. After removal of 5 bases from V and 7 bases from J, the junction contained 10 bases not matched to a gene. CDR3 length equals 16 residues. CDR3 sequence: CASSPLQASGRNEQFF. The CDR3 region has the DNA TGTGCCAGCAGCCCCCTTCAGGCTAGCGGGAGGAATGAGCAGTTCTTC.

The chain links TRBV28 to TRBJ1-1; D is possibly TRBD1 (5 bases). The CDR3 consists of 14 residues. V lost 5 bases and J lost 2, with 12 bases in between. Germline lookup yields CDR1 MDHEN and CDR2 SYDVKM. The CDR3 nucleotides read TGTGCCAGCAGTCGTCGTAGGGGTAACACTGAAGCTTTCTTT. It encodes CASSRRRGNTEAFF.